This TCR beta chain appears in the sequencing data of a study of CD8+CD57+ T cells in acquired aplastic anemia. Background on the study: DNA per sorted CD4+ or CD8+ sample ranged about 0.2 to 30 ug, averaging around 3.1 ug. There were 9.5 million to 13 million reads, on average, for CD4+ cells from healthy donors. General study findings and limits: Significance was not reached for CD8+ Simpson's diversity between patients and controls. Comparison of patients with controls identified 25 to 35 shared CD8+ CDR3 sequences.

According to the study, genomic DNA was the template for TCR beta VDJ and CDR3 profiling. TCRdb analysed the reads with MiXCR anew, one entry per CDR3 protein. This table holds approximately 99,000 distinct CDR3 sequences, under 60% found once. Germline-derived CDR1 and CDR2 are SGHRS and YFSETQ. The CDR3 spans 14 residues. V was pared by 0 bases and J by 5 bases, with 3 bases of the junction left unmatched. Details on this clonotype: Antigen specificity is unknown.

The chain has TRBV5-1 and TRBJ2-7; the match to TRBD1 covers 9 bases. The receptor's source is a human donor in good health, serving as a control. The sequenced sample was sorted CD4+, CD8+, or CD8+CD57+ T cells (not recorded which) from PBMCs. The CDR3 nucleotides are TGCGCCAGCAGCTTGGAGGGACAGGGAGACGAGCAGTACTTC. As protein: CASSLEGQGDEQYF.